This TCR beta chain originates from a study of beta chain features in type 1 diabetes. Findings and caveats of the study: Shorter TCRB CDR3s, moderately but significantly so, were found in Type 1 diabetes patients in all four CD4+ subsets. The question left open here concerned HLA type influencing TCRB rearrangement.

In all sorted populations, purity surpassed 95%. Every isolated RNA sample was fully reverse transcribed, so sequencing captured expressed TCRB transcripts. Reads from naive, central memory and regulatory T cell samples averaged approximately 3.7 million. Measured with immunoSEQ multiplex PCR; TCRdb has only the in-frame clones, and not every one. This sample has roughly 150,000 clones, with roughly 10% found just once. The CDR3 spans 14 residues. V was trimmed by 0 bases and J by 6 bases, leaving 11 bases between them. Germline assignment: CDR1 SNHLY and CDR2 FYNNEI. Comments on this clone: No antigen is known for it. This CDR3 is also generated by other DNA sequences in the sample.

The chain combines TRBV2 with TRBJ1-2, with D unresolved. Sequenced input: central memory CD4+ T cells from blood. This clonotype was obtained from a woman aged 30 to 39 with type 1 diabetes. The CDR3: CASSEASGKDGYTF. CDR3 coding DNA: TGTGCCAGCAGTGAAGCCTCGGGAAAGGATGGCTACACCTTC.